This T cell receptor (beta chain) was profiled in a study of T cells after yellow fever vaccination. The study's findings and limits: The appearance of a small share of clonotypes in both CD4 and CD8 compartments was observed. Contaminating bulk clonotypes could be abundant in FACS-sorted repertoires. Clones from primary vaccination mostly reappeared after the booster (approximately 95% CD4, over 85% CD8).

Looked up from germline, CDR1 is SSHAT and CDR2 is FNYEAQ (reference sequence). The CDR3 loop spans 15 amino acids. The TCR cDNA carried a universal primer site and UMIs from 5'RACE template switching. A single record per CDR3 protein comes from TCRdb applying MiXCR to the 5' RACE reads. The top ten hold around 17% of the sample, which has 450,000 to 650,000 distinct CDR3 sequences, about a fifth seen once. This clonotype was seen at least ten times. Its specificity is not known. One end of the junction varies from germline; a read error may be responsible. The sequenced sample was PBMCs, obtained less than 25 days after the first yellow fever vaccination. The chain employs TRBV7-7 and TRBJ2-5; the D gene is possibly TRBD1 (6 bases). The TCR sequence derives from a young man who received the YFV17D yellow fever vaccine. The CDR3: CASSRNYQGRETQYF. The CDR3 DNA reads as TGTGCTAGCAGCCGCAACTATCAGGGGCGGGAGACCCAGTACTTC.